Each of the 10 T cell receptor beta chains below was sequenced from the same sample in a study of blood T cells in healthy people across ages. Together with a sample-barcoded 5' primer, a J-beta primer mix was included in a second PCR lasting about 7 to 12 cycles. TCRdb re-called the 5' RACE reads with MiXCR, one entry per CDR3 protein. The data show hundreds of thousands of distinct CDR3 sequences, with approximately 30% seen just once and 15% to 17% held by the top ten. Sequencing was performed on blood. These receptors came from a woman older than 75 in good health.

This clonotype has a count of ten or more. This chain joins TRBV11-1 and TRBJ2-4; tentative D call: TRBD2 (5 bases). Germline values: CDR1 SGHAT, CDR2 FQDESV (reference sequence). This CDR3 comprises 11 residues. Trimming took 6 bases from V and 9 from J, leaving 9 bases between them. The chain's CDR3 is CASRGEGIQYF. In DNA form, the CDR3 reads TGTGCCAGCAGGGGAGAGGGCATTCAGTACTTC.

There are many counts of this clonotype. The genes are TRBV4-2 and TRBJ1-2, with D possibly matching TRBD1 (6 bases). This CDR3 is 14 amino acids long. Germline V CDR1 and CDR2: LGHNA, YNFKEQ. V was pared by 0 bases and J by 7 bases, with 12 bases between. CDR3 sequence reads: CASSQDRGGGGYTF. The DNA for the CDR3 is TGTGCCAGCAGCCAAGATCGTGGGGGCGGTGGCTACACCTTC.

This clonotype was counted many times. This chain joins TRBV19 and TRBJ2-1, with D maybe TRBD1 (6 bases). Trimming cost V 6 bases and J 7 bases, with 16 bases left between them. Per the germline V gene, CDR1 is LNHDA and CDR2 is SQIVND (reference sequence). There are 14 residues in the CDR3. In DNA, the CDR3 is TGTGCCAGTAGCACAGGGCAGGTGGTGAATGAGCAGTTCTTC. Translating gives CASSTGQVVNEQFF.

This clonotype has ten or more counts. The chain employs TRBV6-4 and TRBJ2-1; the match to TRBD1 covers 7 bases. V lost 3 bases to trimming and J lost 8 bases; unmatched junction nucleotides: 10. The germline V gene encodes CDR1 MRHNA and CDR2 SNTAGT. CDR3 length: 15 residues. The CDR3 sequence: CASSEATGKWDEQFF. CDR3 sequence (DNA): TGTGCCAGCAGTGAAGCGACAGGGAAGTGGGATGAGCAGTTCTTC.

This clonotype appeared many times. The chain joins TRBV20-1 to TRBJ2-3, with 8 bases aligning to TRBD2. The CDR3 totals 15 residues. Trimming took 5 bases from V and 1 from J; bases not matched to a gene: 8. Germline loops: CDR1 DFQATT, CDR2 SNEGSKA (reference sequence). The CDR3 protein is CSAYGGLVGTDTQYF. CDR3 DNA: TGCAGTGCTTATGGGGGACTAGTAGGCACAGATACGCAGTATTTT.

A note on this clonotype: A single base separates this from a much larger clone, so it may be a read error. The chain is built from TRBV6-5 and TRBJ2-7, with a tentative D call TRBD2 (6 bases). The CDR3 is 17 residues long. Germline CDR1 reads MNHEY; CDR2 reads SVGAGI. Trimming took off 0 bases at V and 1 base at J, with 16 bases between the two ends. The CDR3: CASSYSIRTGSSYEQYF. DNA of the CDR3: TGTGCCAGCAGTTACTCGATCCGGACCGGGAGTTCCTACGAGCAGTACTTC.

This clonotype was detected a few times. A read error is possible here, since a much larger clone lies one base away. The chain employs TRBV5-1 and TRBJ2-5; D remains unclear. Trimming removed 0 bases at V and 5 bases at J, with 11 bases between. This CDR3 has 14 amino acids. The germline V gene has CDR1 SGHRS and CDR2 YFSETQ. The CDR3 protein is CASSLDRSRETQYF. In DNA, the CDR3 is TGCGCCAGCAGCTTGGACAGATCTCGGGAGACCCAGTACTTC.

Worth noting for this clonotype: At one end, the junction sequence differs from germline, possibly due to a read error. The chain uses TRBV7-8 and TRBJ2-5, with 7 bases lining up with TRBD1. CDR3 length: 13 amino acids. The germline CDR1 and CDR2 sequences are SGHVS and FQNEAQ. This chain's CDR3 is CASSRDRRETQYF. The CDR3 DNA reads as TGCGCCAGCAGCCGGGACAGACGAGAGACCCAGTACTTC.

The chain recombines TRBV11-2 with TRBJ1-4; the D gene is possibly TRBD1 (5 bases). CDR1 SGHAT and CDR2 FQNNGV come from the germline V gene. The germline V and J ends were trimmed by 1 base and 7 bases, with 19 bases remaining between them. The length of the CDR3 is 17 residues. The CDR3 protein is CASSLVVQRGVGEKLFF. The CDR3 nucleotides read TGTGCCAGCAGCTTAGTTGTCCAGAGGGGCGTGGGTGAAAAACTGTTTTTT.

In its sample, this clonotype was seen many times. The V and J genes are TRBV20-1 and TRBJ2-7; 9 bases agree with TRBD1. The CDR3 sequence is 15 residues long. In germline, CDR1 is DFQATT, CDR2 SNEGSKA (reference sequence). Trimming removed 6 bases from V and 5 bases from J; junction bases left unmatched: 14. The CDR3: CSATPGTGQSDEQYF. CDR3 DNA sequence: TGCAGTGCCACACCGGGGACAGGGCAATCTGACGAGCAGTACTTC.